This T cell receptor (beta chain) was captured by sequencing in a study of T cell responses to AZD1222 COVID-19 vaccine. Study details: Pooled samples include second doses given at about 4 or 12 weeks.

This clone was seen once. Its antigen is unknown. Only in-frame clones appear in the TCRdb table, and some are missing; sequencing was by immunoSEQ multiplex PCR. The table lists roughly 170,000 clones, 80% to 90% of them singletons. Study-wide results and caveats: CD4 TCRs associated with vaccination spanned spike, dominating at 160-218 and 743-854. Epitopes outside B.1.351 and B.1.1.7 mutated regions reportedly drew nearly half of spike TCRs. Baseline seropositivity characterized only a handful of AZD1222 recipients.

V dropped 4 bases and J dropped 0; count of bases not matched to a gene: 17. Germline V gives CDR1 LNHDA, CDR2 SQIVND (reference sequence). This CDR3 is 20 amino acids long. The material was peripheral blood, obtained on day 0 of AZD1222 vaccination. The chain employs TRBV19 and TRBJ2-1; TRBD1 aligns across 8 bases. This TCR came from an adult in good health. The CDR3 DNA follows: TGTGCCAGTAGTACATCTCTGACAGGGGCAATACGTAGCTCCTACAATGAGCAGTTCTTC. Translating gives CASSTSLTGAIRSSYNEQFF.